A single sample gave rise to the 26 T cell receptor beta chains below, sequenced in a study of T cell responses to AZD1222 COVID-19 vaccine. Assay: immunoSEQ multiplex PCR; the TCRdb copy retains only in-frame clones and omits some. The sample carries 150,000 to 200,000 clones, around 92% recorded once. The sequences come from peripheral blood, collected 28 days after the second AZD1222 dose. These receptor sequences come from an adult who received the AZD1222 COVID-19 vaccine.

The CDR3 DNA reads as TGTGCCATCAAAGAAGGACAGCAAATGAACACTGAAGCTTTCTTT. Translated, it gives CAIKEGQQMNTEAFF. V is TRBV10-3 and J is TRBJ1-1; D is perhaps TRBD1 (6 bases). Germline V CDR1 and CDR2: ENHRY, SYGVKD. The CDR3 extends over 15 amino acids. V was pared by 7 bases and J by 0 bases, with 15 bases between.

CDR3 amino acids: CASSVGRGVPFQETQYF. CDR3 DNA: TGTGCCAGCAGCGTAGGCAGGGGAGTCCCCTTCCAAGAGACCCAGTACTTC. The chain is built from TRBV9 and TRBJ2-5; D possibly corresponds to TRBD1 (6 bases). Trimming stripped 0 bases from V and 1 base from J, with 16 bases between. The CDR3 is 17 amino acids. Germline CDR1 SGDLS, CDR2 YYNGEE.

The V and J genes are TRBV19 and TRBJ2-1; no firm D call. The CDR3 extends over 15 amino acids. The V end lost 7 bases, the J end lost 4 bases, and 17 bases lay between the germline ends. The germline gives CDR1 LNHDA, CDR2 SQIVND (reference sequence). CDR3 bases: TGTGCCAGTACCCCTCTGGGTCTGGGATACAATGAGCAGTTCTTC. It is translated as CASTPLGLGYNEQFF.

This clone has only a few counts. The chain recombines TRBV7-2 with TRBJ2-1, with TRBD2 identical over 9 bases. The V gene end was trimmed by 1 base and the J gene end by 5 bases; junction bases not matched to a gene: 3. Germline CDR1 SGHTA, CDR2 FQGNSA. The CDR3 covers 15 residues. The CDR3 DNA follows: TGTGCCAGCAGCTTAGGGCGGGGGGGCCACAATGAGCAGTTCTTC. Protein sequence: CASSLGRGGHNEQFF. Variable domain in full (rest from reference TRBV7-2 and TRBJ2-1): GAGVSQSPSNKVTEKGKDVELRCDPISGHTALYWYRQSLGQGLEFLIYFQGNSAPDKSGLPSDRFSAERTGGSVSTLTIQRTQQEDSAVYLCASSLGRGGHNEQFFGPGTRLTVL.

The rearrangement uses TRBV6-2 or TRBV6-3 and TRBJ2-1; TRBD1 matches 8 bases. In germline, CDR1 is MNHEY, CDR2 SVGEGT. The CDR3 is 13 residues long. J lost 8 bases, V lost 4 bases, and 4 bases had no gene match. DNA for the CDR3: TGTGCCAGCAGTTCAGGGGGCTGGGATGAGCAGTTCTTC. Translation: CASSSGGWDEQFF.

The chain employs TRBV4-1 and TRBJ1-1, with D possibly matching TRBD1 (6 bases). The CDR3 extends over 16 amino acids. The V gene lost 1 base and the J gene lost 4 bases, with 16 bases spanning the gap. Germline CDR1 reads MGHRA; CDR2 reads YSYEKL. CDR3 nucleotide sequence: TGCGCCAGCAGCCAAGTAAGGCGGGGGGCAGTCACTGAAGCTTTCTTT. As protein: CASSQVRRGAVTEAFF.

This chain connects TRBV5-1 to TRBJ1-1; maybe TRBD1 (6 bases). Germline V lookup: CDR1 SGHRS, CDR2 YFSETQ. The CDR3 runs to 14 residues. V lost 4 bases, J lost 1 base, and 11 bases lay in between. The CDR3 bases are TGCGCCAGCAGCGCTGGACAGTCGAACACTGAAGCTTTCTTT. It codes for CASSAGQSNTEAFF.

This chain joins TRBV11-2 and TRBJ2-1, with 9 bases fitting TRBD2. The CDR3 covers 18 residues. Germline V gene data show CDR1 as SGHAT and CDR2 as FQNNGV. The V and J ends lost 5 bases and 2 bases, in that order; junction bases with no gene match: 13. This CDR3 reads CASSPRREGQRTYNEQFF. The CDR3 coding sequence is TGTGCCAGCAGCCCGCGGCGGGAGGGCCAACGGACCTACAATGAGCAGTTCTTC.

The V call is TRBV5-4, the J call TRBJ1-3, with TRBD1 identical over 7 bases. V shed 0 bases, J shed 3 bases, and the junction held 6 bases outside the gene matches. Germline V lookup: CDR1 SGHNT, CDR2 YYREEE (reference sequence). CDR3 size: 16 residues. For the CDR3, the DNA is TGTGCCAGCAGCTTGGAGGGGGCTTTTATTGGAAACACCATATATTTT. Translating gives CASSLEGAFIGNTIYF.

The chain uses TRBV18 and TRBJ1-4, with D unclear. The CDR3 covers 13 residues. CDR1 is KGHSH and CDR2 is LQKENI in the germline V gene. Trimming took off 5 bases at V and 3 bases at J, with 7 bases between the two ends. This CDR3 is CASSSDSNEKLFF. CDR3 nucleotide sequence: TGTGCCAGCTCATCCGACTCTAATGAAAAACTGTTTTTT.

J is TRBJ2-5 and V is TRBV6-4, with D perhaps matching TRBD2 (5 bases). CDR1 and CDR2 from the germline V gene are MRHNA and SNTAGT. The V end was cut by 8 bases, the J end by 4 bases, with 14 bases between. The CDR3 sequence is 13 residues long. DNA of the CDR3: TGTGCCAGCGAGGACGGGGTGGCAGAGACCCAGTACTTC. Protein sequence: CASEDGVAETQYF.

The chain links TRBV28 to TRBJ1-5; D is uncertain. The germline gives CDR1 MDHEN, CDR2 SYDVKM. Trimming cost V 1 base and J 0 bases, with 10 bases left between them. CDR3 length equals 16 residues. In nucleotides, the CDR3 is TGTGCCAGCAGTTTATCGCCAGTAAATAGCAATCAGCCCCAGCATTTT. This translates into CASSLSPVNSNQPQHF.

CDR3 in amino acids: CAIRARQDTQYF. The CDR3, as DNA: TGTGCCATCAGGGCCCGACAAGATACGCAGTATTTT. The chain is built from TRBV10-3 and TRBJ2-3; D is unresolved. The CDR3 extends over 12 amino acids. The V end lost 6 bases, the J end lost 5 bases, and 9 bases lay between the germline ends. CDR1 and CDR2 (germline): ENHRY, SYGVKD.

A few counts support this clone. The sample has other DNA sequences that encode this CDR3 too. V is TRBV15 and J is TRBJ1-5, with D hard to call. There are 13 residues in the CDR3. Between the trimmed V and J ends, which lost 0 bases and 5 bases, there was a span of 5 bases. The germline V gene encodes CDR1 LNHNV and CDR2 YYDKDF (reference sequence). The CDR3 DNA reads as TGTGCCACCAGCAGAGATCCCGATCAGCCCCAGCATTTT. It codes for CATSRDPDQPQHF. The variable domain in full, completed from reference TRBV15 and TRBJ1-5, reads DAMVIQNPRYQVTQFGKPVTLSCSQTLNHNVMYWYQQKSSQAPKLLFHYYDKDFNNEADTPDNFQSRRPNTSFCFLDIRSPGLGDTAMYLCATSRDPDQPQHFGDGTRLSIL.

In regard to this clone: Other DNA sequences in the same sample also yield this CDR3. The chain carries TRBV28 and TRBJ1-2; 7 bases align to TRBD1. The trim removed 6 bases at V and 5 bases at J, leaving 3 bases unmatched. The CDR3 has 12 amino acids. In germline, CDR1 is MDHEN, CDR2 SYDVKM. The chain's CDR3 is CASSFRGYGYTF. CDR3 nucleotides: TGTGCCAGCAGCTTCAGGGGGTATGGCTACACCTTC.

This clone was counted a single time. V usage is TRBV6-4 and J usage is TRBJ2-7; 8 bases agree with TRBD1. The junction had 4 bases not matched to a gene; V was cut back by 3 bases and J by 3 bases. CDR1 is MRHNA, CDR2 SNTAGT, per germline. This CDR3 has 14 amino acids. The CDR3 is CASSERDRHYEQYF. CDR3 nucleotide sequence: TGTGCCAGCAGTGAACGGGACAGGCACTACGAGCAGTACTTC.

This clone has a handful of counts. This chain uses TRBV28 with TRBJ2-1, with 13 bases lining up with TRBD2. CDR3 size: 15 residues. With V trimmed by 4 bases and J by 8 bases, 5 bases remained unmatched. In germline, CDR1 is MDHEN, CDR2 SYDVKM. The CDR3 bases are TGTGCCAGCAGTTCAGGACTAGCGGGAGATCATGAGCAGTTCTTC. Amino acids: CASSSGLAGDHEQFF.

This chain connects TRBV5-1 to TRBJ2-2; D is tentatively TRBD1 or TRBD2 (6 bases each). The CDR3 has 16 residues. Trimming pared 0 bases from V and 9 bases from J, leaving 18 bases between. Germline V gene data show CDR1 as SGHRS and CDR2 as YFSETQ. The CDR3 coding sequence is TGCGCCAGCAGCTTGGAAGGAGGGGGAGCCTTGAGGGAGCTGTTTTTT. Translation: CASSLEGGGALRELFF.

The chain links TRBV30 to TRBJ1-6; D uncertain. Germline lookup yields CDR1 GTSNPN and CDR2 SVGIG (reference sequence). The CDR3 covers 12 residues. Between the trimmed V and J ends, which lost 3 bases and 7 bases, there was a span of 7 bases. CDR3 coding DNA: TGTGCCTGGAGGAAGGGCAATTCACCCCTCCACTTT. This gives the protein CAWRKGNSPLHF.

This clone was detected only a few times. The chain has TRBV4-1 and TRBJ1-5, with TRBD1 identical over 7 bases. This CDR3 is 17 amino acids long. The junction had 12 bases not matched to a gene; V was cut back by 1 base and J by 6 bases. Looked up from germline, CDR1 is MGHRA and CDR2 is YSYEKL. The CDR3 sequence is CASSQVGAEGASQPQHF. As DNA, the CDR3 is TGCGCCAGCAGCCAAGTCGGCGCGGAGGGGGCAAGTCAGCCCCAGCATTTT.

V usage is TRBV15 and J usage is TRBJ2-5; 10 bases fit TRBD1. The CDR3 runs 14 residues. From germline, CDR1 is LNHNV and CDR2 YYDKDF (reference sequence). The junction had 2 bases not matched to a gene; V was cut back by 3 bases and J by 4 bases. The CDR3 loop reads CATSSRDRGETQYF. The CDR3 DNA reads as TGTGCCACCAGCAGCCGGGACAGGGGAGAGACCCAGTACTTC.

V usage is TRBV19 and J usage is TRBJ1-3; no clear D gene. This CDR3 region has 13 residues. Between the trimmed V and J ends, which lost 8 bases and 0 bases, there was a span of 8 bases. Germline CDR1 is LNHDA and CDR2 is SQIVND (reference sequence). CDR3 DNA: TGTGCCAGTTACCAGATCTCTGGAAACACCATATATTTT. Translating it yields CASYQISGNTIYF.

The J gene is TRBJ1-3, the V gene TRBV9; D gene uncertain. The length of the CDR3 is 14 residues. Trimming stripped 4 bases from V and 0 bases from J, with 8 bases between. Germline CDR1 and CDR2: SGDLS and YYNGEE. The CDR3 bases are TGTGCCAGCAGCCCCGGTGGCTCTGGAAACACCATATATTTT. Translated: CASSPGGSGNTIYF.

This clone was detected once. This chain links TRBV29-1 with TRBJ1-2; D remains unclear. Germline V gives CDR1 SQVTM, CDR2 ANQGSEA. Trimming took off 0 bases at V and 8 bases at J, with 13 bases between the two ends. The length of the CDR3 is 13 residues. CDR3 in DNA: TGCAGCGTTGAAGAGCCCCTTTCCCCCGGCTACACCTTC. This gives the protein CSVEEPLSPGYTF. Using reference TRBV29-1 and TRBJ1-2 for the parts outside the CDR3, the full variable domain is SAVISQKPSRDICQRGTSLTIQCQVDSQVTMMFWYRQQPGQSLTLIATANQGSEATYESGFVIDKFPISRPNLTFSTLTVSNMSPEDSSIYLCSVEEPLSPGYTFGSGTRLTVV.

CDR3 bases: TGTGCCAGCAGGGTTGGGGGGACTGGCGGCTACACCTTC. Its translation: CASRVGGTGGYTF. The chain carries TRBV28 and TRBJ1-2; weak D call: TRBD1 (5 bases). CDR1 and CDR2 from the germline V gene are MDHEN and SYDVKM. The V end was cut by 6 bases, the J end by 8 bases, with 16 bases between. The CDR3 is 13 amino acids.

The rearrangement joins TRBV20-1 to TRBJ2-5, with 8 bases aligning to TRBD2. CDR1 is DFQATT, CDR2 SNEGSKA, per germline (reference sequence). The J segment lost 5 bases and the V segment lost 3 bases, leaving 14 bases of the junction unmatched. This CDR3 spans 16 amino acids. The CDR3 spells CSASGILAGGRETQYF. The CDR3 bases are TGCAGTGCTAGTGGGATCCTAGCGGGTGGAAGGGAGACCCAGTACTTC.